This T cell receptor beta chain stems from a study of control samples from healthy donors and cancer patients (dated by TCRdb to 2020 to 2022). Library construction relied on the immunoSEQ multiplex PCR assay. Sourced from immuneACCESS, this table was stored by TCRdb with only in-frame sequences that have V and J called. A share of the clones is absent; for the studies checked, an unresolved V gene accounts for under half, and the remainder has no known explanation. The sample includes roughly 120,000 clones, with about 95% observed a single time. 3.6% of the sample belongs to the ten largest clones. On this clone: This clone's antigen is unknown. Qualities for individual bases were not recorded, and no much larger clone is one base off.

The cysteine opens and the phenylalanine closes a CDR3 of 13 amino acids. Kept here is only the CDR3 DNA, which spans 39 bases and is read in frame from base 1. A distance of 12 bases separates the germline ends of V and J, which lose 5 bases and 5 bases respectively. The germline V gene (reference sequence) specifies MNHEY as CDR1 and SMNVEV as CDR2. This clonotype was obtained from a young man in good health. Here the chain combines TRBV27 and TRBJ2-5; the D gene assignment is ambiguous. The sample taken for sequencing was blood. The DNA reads TGTGCCAGCAGTCCCCGACGGGCGGAGACCCAGTACTTC. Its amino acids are CASSPRRAETQYF.